The clone carrying this T cell receptor beta chain was seen a handful of times. The data were obtained in a study of regulatory T cells in long-lasting Graves disease. Study at large: Antithyroid drug intake by newly diagnosed Graves' patients had lasted under 3 months.

Investigators prepared the TCR beta libraries by applying iRepertoire HTBI primers and Arm-PCR of CDR3 regions. TCRdb analysed the multiplex PCR reads with MiXCR anew, one entry per CDR3 protein. The table includes around 450,000 distinct CDR3 sequences, about 15% detected once. Regarding time point: newly diagnosed GD, antithyroid drugs for less than 3 months. Scientists built the TCR library using RNA that was extracted from PBMCs. The CDR3 length is 15 residues. The V end lost 0 bases, the J end lost 2 bases, and 11 bases lay between the germline ends. The germline V gene has CDR1 SGHKS and CDR2 YYEKEE (reference sequence). These data also formed part of another study, on T cells in Graves' hyperthyroidism and ophthalmopathy. That publication notes: During a first-round RT-PCR of the TCR CDR3, the HTBI primer set was used. In the analysis, a 13 V-J model separated ophthalmopathy from stable hyperthyroidism.

This chain joins TRBV5-5 and TRBJ1-2, with D tentatively TRBD1 (5 bases). The sequences come from peripheral blood mononuclear cells (PBMCs), collected at new diagnosis, from a patient treated with antithyroid drugs. The receptor was derived from a woman in her 30s with Graves disease. The DNA for the CDR3 is TGTGCCAGCAGCTTGGGACAGACTAAGAACTATGGCTACACCTTC. Encoded protein: CASSLGQTKNYGYTF.